These 6 T cell receptor beta chains originate from one sample sequenced in a study of synovial regulatory T cells in juvenile arthritis. The synovial samples were synovial fluid, paired with peripheral blood from each active arthritis patient. Repertoires were generated with immunoSEQ multiplex PCR, while TCRdb's copy carries only in-frame clones and drops some. This repertoire comprises approximately 1,500 clones; its ten largest clones make up roughly 8.7%. Sequencing input: Treg cells from the synovium. These receptors were taken from a donor younger than 30 with juvenile idiopathic arthritis.

The chain is built from TRBV4-2 and TRBJ1-6. This CDR3 region has 14 residues. A DNA sequence was not provided. Per germline, CDR1 LGHNA and CDR2 YNFKEQ. The CDR3 spells CASSQGVLNSPLHF.

The chain is built from TRBV2 and TRBJ2-5. The germline V gene encodes CDR1 SNHLY and CDR2 FYNNEI. The CDR3 length is 15 residues. No nucleotide data were recorded. CDR3 residues: CASSHGLVWQETQYF. Filled out from reference TRBV2 and TRBJ2-5, the complete variable domain reads EPEVTQTPSHQVTQMGQEVILRCVPISNHLYFYWYRQILGQKVEFLVSFYNNEISEKSEIFDDQFSVERPDGSNFTLKIRSTKLEDSAMYFCASSHGLVWQETQYFGPGTRLLVL.

This clone is labeled medium-sized (0.01 to 0.1%) based on frequency. This chain links TRBV6-6 with TRBJ2-2. There are 14 residues in the CDR3. The DNA is unrecorded. From germline, CDR1 is MNHNY and CDR2 SVGAGI (reference sequence). The chain's CDR3 is CASSYFMDSGELFF.

This chain joins TRBV4-2 and TRBJ1-2. This CDR3 spans 17 amino acids. No DNA was logged. Germline V gene sequence: CDR1 LGHNA, CDR2 YNFKEQ. The CDR3 region is CASSDATPRNVDYGYTF.

This clone is called medium-sized (0.01 to 0.1%) based on its frequency. The chain couples TRBV5-1 to TRBJ2-3; TCRdb returns TRBD2, unconfirmable since there is no DNA. The length of the CDR3 is 16 residues. No DNA has been recorded. In germline, CDR1 is SGHRS, CDR2 YFSETQ. The CDR3 loop is CASSWGAGAGTDTQYF.

This clone is classed as large by frequency. The chain joins TRBV21-1 to TRBJ1-3; TCRdb indicates TRBD1, and absent DNA this call remains unverified. TRBV21-1 has pseudogene status. This CDR3 is 16 amino acids long. DNA is not recorded here. CDR3 protein: CASSGTRTDSGNTIYF.